This T cell receptor beta chain was recorded in a study of blood T cell repertoires in COVID-19. Germline CDR1 and CDR2: SGHTA and FQGNSA. V trimming: 2 bases; J trimming: 5 bases; junction bases outside the gene matches: 10. The CDR3 is 16 amino acids. Sequencing used immunoSEQ multiplex PCR; TCRdb keeps in-frame clones, though not all of them. The data show about 120,000 clones, with more than 75% seen just once and about 3.8% held by the top ten. J is TRBJ2-5 and V is TRBV7-2; 8 nucleotides line up with TRBD2. Sequenced: peripheral blood. The source is a man in his 60s with acute or convalescent COVID-19. CDR3 in DNA: TGTGCCAGCAGCTTATCGGGGGCGGGAGGTGGCGAGACCCAGTACTTC. Protein: CASSLSGAGGGETQYF. Looking up the rest from reference TRBV7-2 and TRBJ2-5 gives the full variable domain: GAGVSQSPSNKVTEKGKDVELRCDPISGHTALYWYRQSLGQGLEFLIYFQGNSAPDKSGLPSDRFSAERTGGSVSTLTIQRTQQEDSAVYLCASSLSGAGGGETQYFGPGTRLLVL.